This T cell receptor beta chain was identified during a study of T cells expressing NK-cell markers. Study-wide points: In a group of 5 or 6 donors, dominant NKG2C+ clonotypes represented roughly 1.0-8% of CD8+ T cells. A handful of donors showed these clonotypes also leading the CD3+CD56-NKG2C+ fraction.

CDR3 size: 16 residues. Looked up from germline, CDR1 is SGHAT and CDR2 is FQNNGV. In the case of this clonotype: The antigen remains unidentified.

Making the TCR beta cDNA relied on 5'RACE template switching with UMIs. TCRdb reprocessed the 5' RACE reads and keeps a single row for each CDR3 protein, giving no DNA. In total, the table holds 350,000 to 500,000 distinct CDR3 sequences. The sequencing input was blood T cells: a sorted CD56 or NKG2C T cell subset, CD4+ or CD8+ T cells, or bulk PBMC T cells (not recorded which). This receptor was taken from a woman aged 18 to 75 in good health. The rearrangement joins TRBV11-2 to TRBJ2-5; with no DNA, the TCRdb D assignment of TRBD1 cannot be verified. The CDR3 protein is CASRPMATGPQGAQYF.